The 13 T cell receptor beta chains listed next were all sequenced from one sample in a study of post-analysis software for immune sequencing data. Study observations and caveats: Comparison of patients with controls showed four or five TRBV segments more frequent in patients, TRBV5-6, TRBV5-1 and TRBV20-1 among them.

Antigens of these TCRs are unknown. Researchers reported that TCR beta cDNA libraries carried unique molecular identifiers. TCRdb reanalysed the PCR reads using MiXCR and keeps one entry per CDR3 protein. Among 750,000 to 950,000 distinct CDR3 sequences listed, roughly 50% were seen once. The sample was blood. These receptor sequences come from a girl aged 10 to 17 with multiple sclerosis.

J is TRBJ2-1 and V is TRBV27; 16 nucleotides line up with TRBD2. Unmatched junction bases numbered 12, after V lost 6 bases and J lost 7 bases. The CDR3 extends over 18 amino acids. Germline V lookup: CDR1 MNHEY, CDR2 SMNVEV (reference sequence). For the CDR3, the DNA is TGTGCCAGCAGATCGGGACTAGCGGGAGGGCCGTTCGTAAATGAGCAGTTCTTC. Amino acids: CASRSGLAGGPFVNEQFF.

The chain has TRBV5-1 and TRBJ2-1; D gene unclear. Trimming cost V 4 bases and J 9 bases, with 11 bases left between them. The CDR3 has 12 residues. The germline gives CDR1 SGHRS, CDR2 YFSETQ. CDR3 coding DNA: TGCGCCAGCAGCGGGCCTGACGGTGAGCAGTTCTTC. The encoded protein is CASSGPDGEQFF.

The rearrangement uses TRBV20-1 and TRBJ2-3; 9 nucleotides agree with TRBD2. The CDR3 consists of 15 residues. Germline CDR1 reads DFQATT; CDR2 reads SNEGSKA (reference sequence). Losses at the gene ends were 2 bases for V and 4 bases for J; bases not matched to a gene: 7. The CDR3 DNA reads TGCAGTGCTAGATGGGGCGGGAGGGCCGCAGATACGCAGTATTTT. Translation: CSARWGGRAADTQYF.

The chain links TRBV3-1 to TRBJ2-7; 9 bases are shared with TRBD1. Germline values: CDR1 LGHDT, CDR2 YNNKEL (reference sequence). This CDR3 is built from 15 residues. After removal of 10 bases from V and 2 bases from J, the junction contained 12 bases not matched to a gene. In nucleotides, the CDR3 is TGTGCCACCGAGGCCGGGACAGGGTCCACCTACGAGCAGTACTTC. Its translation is CATEAGTGSTYEQYF.

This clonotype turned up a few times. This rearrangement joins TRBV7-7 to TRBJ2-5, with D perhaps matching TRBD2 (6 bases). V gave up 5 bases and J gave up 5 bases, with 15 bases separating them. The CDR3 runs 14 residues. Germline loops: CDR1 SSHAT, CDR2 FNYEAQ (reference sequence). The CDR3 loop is CASSGRGGMETQYF. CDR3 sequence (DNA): TGTGCCAGCAGCGGGCGGGGAGGTATGGAGACCCAGTACTTC.

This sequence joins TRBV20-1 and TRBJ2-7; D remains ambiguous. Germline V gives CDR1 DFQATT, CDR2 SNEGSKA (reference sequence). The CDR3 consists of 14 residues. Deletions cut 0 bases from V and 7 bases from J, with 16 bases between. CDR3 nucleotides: TGCAGTGCTAGAGATCAGTGGGAAGCGAATGAGCAGTACTTC. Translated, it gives CSARDQWEANEQYF.

In nucleotides, the CDR3 is TGTGCCAGCAGCTCCAACGGGGCAGGTCGTGGAGATACGCAGTATTTT. Translation: CASSSNGAGRGDTQYF. This chain links TRBV7-8 with TRBJ2-3; perhaps D is TRBD1 or TRBD2 (5 bases each). V was pared by 4 bases and J by 5 bases, with 19 bases between. The CDR3 covers 16 residues. Germline V CDR1 and CDR2: SGHVS, FQNEAQ.

For the CDR3, the DNA is TGTGCCATCAGTGAGTCGTTAACTAGCCCAGATACGCAGTATTTT. It specifies CAISESLTSPDTQYF. J is TRBJ2-3 and V is TRBV10-3; possibly TRBD2 for D (6 bases). Germline V gene sequence: CDR1 ENHRY, CDR2 SYGVKD. The CDR3 length is 15 residues. V was clipped by 0 bases and J by 4 bases, with 11 bases between them.

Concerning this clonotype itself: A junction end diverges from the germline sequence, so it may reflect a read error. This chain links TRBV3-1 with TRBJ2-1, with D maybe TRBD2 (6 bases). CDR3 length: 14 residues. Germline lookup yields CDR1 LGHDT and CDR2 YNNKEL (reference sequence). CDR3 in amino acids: CANSQSTSSNEQFF. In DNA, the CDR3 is TGTGCCAACAGCCAATCTACTAGCAGCAATGAGCAGTTCTTC.

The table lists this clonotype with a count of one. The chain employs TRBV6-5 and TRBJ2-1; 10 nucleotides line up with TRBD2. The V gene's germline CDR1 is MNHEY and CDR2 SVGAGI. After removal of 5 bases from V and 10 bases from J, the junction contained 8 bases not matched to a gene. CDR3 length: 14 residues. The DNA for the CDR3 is TGTGCCAGCAGTGCCGGGACTAGCGTCGGGGAGCAGTTCTTC. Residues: CASSAGTSVGEQFF.

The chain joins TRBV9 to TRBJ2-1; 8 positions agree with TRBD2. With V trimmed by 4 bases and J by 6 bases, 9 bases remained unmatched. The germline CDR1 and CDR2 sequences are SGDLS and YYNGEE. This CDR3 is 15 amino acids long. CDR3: CASSPGGLAVNEQFF. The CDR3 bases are TGTGCCAGCAGCCCGGGGGGGCTAGCGGTCAATGAGCAGTTCTTC.

The CDR3 loop reads CASSLVNRDGGYTF. For the CDR3, the DNA is TGTGCCAGCTCCCTCGTTAACAGGGATGGCGGCTACACCTTC. V gene TRBV25-1 combines with J gene TRBJ1-2; D may be TRBD1 (6 bases). V lost 8 bases to trimming and J lost 8 bases, with 21 bases between them. CDR3 length: 14 amino acids. The germline V gene has CDR1 MGHDK and CDR2 SYGVNS.

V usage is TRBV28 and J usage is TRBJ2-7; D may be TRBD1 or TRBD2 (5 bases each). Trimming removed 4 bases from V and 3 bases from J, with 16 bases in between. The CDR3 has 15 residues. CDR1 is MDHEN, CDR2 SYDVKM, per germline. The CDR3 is CASSSTRGRFYEQYF. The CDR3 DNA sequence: TGTGCCAGCAGTTCAACCCGGGGACGGTTCTACGAGCAGTACTTC.